This TCR beta chain was identified in a study of neurological immune-mediated disorders. Via MiXCR, TCRdb re-called the 5' RACE reads, giving one row per CDR3 protein. Here the sample spans 50,000 or so distinct CDR3 sequences, under 13% being singletons. This clonotype was recorded once. A much larger clone differs from this one at a single base, so this may be a read error. Germline V CDR1 and CDR2: DFQATT, SNEGSKA (reference sequence). This CDR3 is built from 13 residues. The sample was PBMCs. V is TRBV20-1 and J is TRBJ1-1; D unresolved. This receptor was identified in a woman between 40 and 55 years old with HTLV-1-associated myelopathy (HAM/TSP). CDR3 coding DNA: TGCATTGCTAGTTTACAGCCGAACACTGAAGCTTTCTTT. Amino acids: CIASLQPNTEAFF.